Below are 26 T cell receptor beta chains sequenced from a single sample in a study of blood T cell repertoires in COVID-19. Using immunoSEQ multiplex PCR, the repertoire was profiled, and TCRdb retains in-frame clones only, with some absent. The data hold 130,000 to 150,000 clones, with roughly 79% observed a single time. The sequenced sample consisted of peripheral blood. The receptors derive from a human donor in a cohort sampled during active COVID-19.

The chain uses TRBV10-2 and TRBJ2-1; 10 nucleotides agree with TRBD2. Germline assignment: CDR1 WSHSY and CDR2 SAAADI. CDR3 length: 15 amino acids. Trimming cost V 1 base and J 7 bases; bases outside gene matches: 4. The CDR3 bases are TGCGCCAGCAGTGAGTATGTAGCGGGAGGAAATGAGCAGTTCTTC. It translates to CASSEYVAGGNEQFF.

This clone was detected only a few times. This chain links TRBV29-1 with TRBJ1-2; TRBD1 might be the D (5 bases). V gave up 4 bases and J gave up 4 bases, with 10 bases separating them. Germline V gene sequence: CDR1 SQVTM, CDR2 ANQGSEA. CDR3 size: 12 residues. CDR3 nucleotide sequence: TGCAGCGTTGCCAGACAGACCTATGGCTACACCTTC. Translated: CSVARQTYGYTF.

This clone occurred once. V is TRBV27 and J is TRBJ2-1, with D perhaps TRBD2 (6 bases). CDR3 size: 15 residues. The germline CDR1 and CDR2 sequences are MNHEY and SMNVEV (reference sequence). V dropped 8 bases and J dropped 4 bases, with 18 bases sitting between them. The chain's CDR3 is CASRELQGGYNEQFF. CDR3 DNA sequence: TGTGCCAGCCGGGAGCTGCAGGGAGGATACAATGAGCAGTTCTTC.

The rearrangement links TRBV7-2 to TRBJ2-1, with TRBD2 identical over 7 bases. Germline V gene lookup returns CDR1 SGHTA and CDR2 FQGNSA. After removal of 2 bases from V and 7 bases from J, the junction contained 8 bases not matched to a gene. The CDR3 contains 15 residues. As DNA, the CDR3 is TGTGCCAGCAGCTTATGGGCGGGGGAGGGAAATGAGCAGTTCTTC. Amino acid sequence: CASSLWAGEGNEQFF.

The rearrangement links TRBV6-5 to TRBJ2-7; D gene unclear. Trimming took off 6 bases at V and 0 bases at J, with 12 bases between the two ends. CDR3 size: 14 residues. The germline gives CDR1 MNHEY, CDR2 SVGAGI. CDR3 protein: CASRRMGSSYEQYF. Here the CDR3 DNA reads TGTGCCAGCAGACGTATGGGCAGCTCCTACGAGCAGTACTTC.

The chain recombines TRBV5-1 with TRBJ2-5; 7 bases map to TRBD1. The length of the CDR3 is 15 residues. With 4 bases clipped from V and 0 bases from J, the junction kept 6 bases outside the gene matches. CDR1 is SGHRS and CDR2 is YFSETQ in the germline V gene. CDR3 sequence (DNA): TGCGCCAGCAGCCCCCGGGACAGCGACCAAGAGACCCAGTACTTC. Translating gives CASSPRDSDQETQYF.

CDR3 coding DNA: TGTGCCAGCAGCCCCAGGGTCCCCTCCTATAATTCACCCCTCCACTTT. Translated, it gives CASSPRVPSYNSPLHF. V usage is TRBV5-6 and J usage is TRBJ1-6, with D possibly matching TRBD1 (5 bases). V was cut by 4 bases and J by 0 bases, with 11 bases left in between. Germline loops: CDR1 SGHDT, CDR2 YYEEEE. The CDR3 is 16 residues long. The variable domain in full, completed from reference TRBV5-6 and TRBJ1-6, reads DAGVTQSPTHLIKTRGQQVTLRCSPKSGHDTVSWYQQALGQGPQFIFQYYEEEERQRGNFPDRFSGHQFPNYSSELNVNALLLGDSALYLCASSPRVPSYNSPLHFGNGTRLTVT.

In DNA, the CDR3 is TGTGCCACCACACACCGGAGGGGTGGCTACACCTTC. This sequence encodes CATTHRRGGYTF. The J gene is TRBJ1-2, the V gene TRBV12-3 or TRBV12-4; the D gene is possibly TRBD1 (5 bases). Deletions cut 10 bases from V and 7 bases from J, with 16 bases between. This CDR3 is 12 amino acids long.

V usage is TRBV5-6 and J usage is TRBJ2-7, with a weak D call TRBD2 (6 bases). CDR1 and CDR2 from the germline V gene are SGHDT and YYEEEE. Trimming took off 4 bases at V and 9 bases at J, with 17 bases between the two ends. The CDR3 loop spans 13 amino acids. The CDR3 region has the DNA TGTGCCAGCAGCCGGGACTCGGGTCACGGGCAGTACTTC. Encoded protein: CASSRDSGHGQYF.

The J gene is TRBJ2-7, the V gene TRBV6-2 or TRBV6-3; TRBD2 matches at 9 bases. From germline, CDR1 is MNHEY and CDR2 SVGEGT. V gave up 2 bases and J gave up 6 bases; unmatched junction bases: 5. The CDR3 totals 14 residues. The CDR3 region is CASSYRPTSGEQYF. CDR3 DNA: TGTGCCAGCAGTTACCGACCGACTAGCGGCGAGCAGTACTTC.

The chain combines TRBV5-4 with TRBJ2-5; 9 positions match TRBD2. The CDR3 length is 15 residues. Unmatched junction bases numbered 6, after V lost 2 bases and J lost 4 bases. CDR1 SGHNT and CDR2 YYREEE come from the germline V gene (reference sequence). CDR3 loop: CASSLDQTSGETQYF. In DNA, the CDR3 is TGTGCCAGCAGCTTAGACCAGACTAGCGGAGAGACCCAGTACTTC.

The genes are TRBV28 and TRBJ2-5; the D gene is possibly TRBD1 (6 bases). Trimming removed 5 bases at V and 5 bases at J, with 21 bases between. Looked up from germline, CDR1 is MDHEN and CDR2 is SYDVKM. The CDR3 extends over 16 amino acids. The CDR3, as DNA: TGTGCCAGCAGTCCTTCTGTTTCAGGGGATGGGGAGACCCAGTACTTC. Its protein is CASSPSVSGDGETQYF.

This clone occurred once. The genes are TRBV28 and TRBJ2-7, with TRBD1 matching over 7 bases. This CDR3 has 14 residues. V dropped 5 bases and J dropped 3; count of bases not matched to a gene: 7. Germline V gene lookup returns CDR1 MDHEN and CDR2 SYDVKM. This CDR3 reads CASSHFRDSYEQYF. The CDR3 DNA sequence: TGTGCCAGCAGTCACTTCCGGGACAGCTACGAGCAGTACTTC.

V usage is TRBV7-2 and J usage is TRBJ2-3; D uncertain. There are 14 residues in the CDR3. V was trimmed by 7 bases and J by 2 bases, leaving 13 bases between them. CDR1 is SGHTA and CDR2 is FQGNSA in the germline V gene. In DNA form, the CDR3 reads TGTGCCAGCACCCCCTATTTAGCCACAGATACGCAGTATTTT. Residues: CASTPYLATDTQYF.

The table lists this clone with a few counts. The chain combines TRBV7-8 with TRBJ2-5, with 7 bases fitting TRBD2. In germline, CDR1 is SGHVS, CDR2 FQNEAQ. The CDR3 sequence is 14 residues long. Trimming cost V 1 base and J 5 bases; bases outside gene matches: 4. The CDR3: CASSLGAGAETQYF. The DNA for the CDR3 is TGTGCCAGCAGCTTAGGGGCGGGAGCGGAGACCCAGTACTTC.

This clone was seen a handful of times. CDR3 nucleotide sequence: TGTGCCAGCAGCCGGTATACTAGCGGGAGAGATGAGCAGTACTTC. Protein: CASSRYTSGRDEQYF. The chain joins TRBV4-2 to TRBJ2-7; TRBD2 matches 11 bases. Trimming removed 4 bases from V and 7 bases from J; junction bases left unmatched: 9. The CDR3 length is 15 residues. Germline V gene sequence: CDR1 LGHNA, CDR2 YNFKEQ.

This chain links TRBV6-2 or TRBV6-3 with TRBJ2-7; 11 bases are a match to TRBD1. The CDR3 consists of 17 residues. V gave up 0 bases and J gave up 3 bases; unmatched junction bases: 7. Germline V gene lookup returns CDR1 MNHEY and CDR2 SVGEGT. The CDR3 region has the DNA TGTGCCAGCAGTTACTCTTGGACAGGGGGCCGAGGCTACGAGCAGTACTTC. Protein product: CASSYSWTGGRGYEQYF.

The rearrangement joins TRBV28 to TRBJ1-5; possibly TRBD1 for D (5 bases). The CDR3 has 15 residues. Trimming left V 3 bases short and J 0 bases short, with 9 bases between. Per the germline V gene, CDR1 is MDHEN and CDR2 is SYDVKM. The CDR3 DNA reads TGTGCCAGCAGTTTTTTTAGGGGTAGCAATCAGCCCCAGCATTTT. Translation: CASSFFRGSNQPQHF.

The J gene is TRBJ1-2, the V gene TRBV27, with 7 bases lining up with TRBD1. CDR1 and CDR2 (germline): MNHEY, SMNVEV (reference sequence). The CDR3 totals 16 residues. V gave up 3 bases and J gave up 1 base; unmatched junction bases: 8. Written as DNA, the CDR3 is TGTGCCAGCAGTTTCACGACAGGGAACTTTAACTATGGCTACACCTTC. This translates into CASSFTTGNFNYGYTF.

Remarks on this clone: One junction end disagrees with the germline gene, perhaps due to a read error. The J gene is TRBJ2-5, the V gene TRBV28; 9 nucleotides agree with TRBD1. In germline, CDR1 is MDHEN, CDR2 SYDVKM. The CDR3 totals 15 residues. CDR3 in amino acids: CASNLQGASRETQYF. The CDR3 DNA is TGTGCCAGCAATTTACAGGGGGCGTCGAGAGAGACCCAGTACTTC. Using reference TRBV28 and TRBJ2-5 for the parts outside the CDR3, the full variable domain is DVKVTQSSRYLVKRTGEKVFLECVQDMDHENMFWYRQDPGLGLRLIYFSYDVKMKEKGDIPEGYSVSREKKERFSLILESASTNQTSMYLCASNLQGASRETQYFGPGTRLLVL.

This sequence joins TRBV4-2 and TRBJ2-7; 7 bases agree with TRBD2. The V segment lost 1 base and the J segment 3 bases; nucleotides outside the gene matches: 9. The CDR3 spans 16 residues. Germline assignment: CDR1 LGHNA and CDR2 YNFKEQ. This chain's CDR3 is CASSQGEAGAYYEQYF. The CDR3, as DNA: TGTGCCAGCAGCCAAGGGGAGGCGGGAGCATACTACGAGCAGTACTTC.

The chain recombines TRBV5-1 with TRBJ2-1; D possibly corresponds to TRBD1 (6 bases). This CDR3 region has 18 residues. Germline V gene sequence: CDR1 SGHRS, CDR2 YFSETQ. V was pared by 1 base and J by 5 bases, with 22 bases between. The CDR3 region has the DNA TGCGCCAGCAGCTTGATCCCCACGACAGGAGCTTTTGACAATGAGCAGTTCTTC. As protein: CASSLIPTTGAFDNEQFF. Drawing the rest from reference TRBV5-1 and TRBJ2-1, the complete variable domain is KAGVTQTPRYLIKTRGQQVTLSCSPISGHRSVSWYQQTPGQGLQFLFEYFSETQRNKGNFPGRFSGRQFSNSRSEMNVSTLELGDSALYLCASSLIPTTGAFDNEQFFGPGTRLTVL.

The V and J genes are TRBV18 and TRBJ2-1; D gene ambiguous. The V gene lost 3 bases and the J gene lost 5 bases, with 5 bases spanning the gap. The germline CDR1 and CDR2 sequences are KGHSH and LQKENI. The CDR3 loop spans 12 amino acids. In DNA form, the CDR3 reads TGTGCCAGCTCACCCCCTGACAATGAGCAGTTCTTC. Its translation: CASSPPDNEQFF.

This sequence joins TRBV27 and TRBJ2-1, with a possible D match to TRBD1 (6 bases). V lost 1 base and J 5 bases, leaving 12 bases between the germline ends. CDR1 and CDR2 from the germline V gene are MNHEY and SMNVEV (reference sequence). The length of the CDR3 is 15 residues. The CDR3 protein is CASSLWSTGNNEQFF. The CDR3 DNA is TGTGCCAGCAGTTTATGGTCGACAGGTAACAATGAGCAGTTCTTC.

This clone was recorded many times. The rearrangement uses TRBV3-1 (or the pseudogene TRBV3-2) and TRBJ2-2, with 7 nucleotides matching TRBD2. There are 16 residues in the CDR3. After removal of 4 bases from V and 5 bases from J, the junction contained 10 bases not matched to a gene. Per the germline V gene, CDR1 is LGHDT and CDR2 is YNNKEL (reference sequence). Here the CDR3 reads CASSPTGQGGTGELFF. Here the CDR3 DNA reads TGTGCCAGCAGCCCGACCGGGCAGGGAGGGACCGGGGAGCTGTTTTTT.

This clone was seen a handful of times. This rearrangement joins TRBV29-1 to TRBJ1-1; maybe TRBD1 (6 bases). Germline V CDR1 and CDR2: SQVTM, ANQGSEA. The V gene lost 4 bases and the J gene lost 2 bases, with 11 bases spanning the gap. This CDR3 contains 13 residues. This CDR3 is CSVAQGLNTEAFF. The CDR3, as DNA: TGCAGCGTTGCCCAGGGGCTAAACACTGAAGCTTTCTTT.